The 14 T cell receptor beta chains given below trace back to one sample, sequenced in a study of cytomegalovirus exposure and HLA in healthy donors. PCR employed 60 Vbeta and 13 Jbeta primers. TCRdb's copy holds only in-frame clones and misses some; the assay was immunoSEQ multiplex PCR. The sample has some 150,000 clones, 60% to 80% seen once. Sequences were obtained from PBMCs. These receptors were obtained from a male donor in good health and CMV-seronegative.

This chain links TRBV9 with TRBJ1-2; tentatively, D is TRBD1 (6 bases). This CDR3 is built from 14 residues. Germline V gene data show CDR1 as SGDLS and CDR2 as YYNGEE. V lost 4 bases and J 5 bases, leaving 15 bases between the germline ends. The CDR3 is CASSPSGGRYGYTF. The DNA for the CDR3 is TGTGCCAGCAGCCCGTCGGGGGGCAGGTATGGCTACACCTTC.

The V and J genes are TRBV7-3 and TRBJ1-1; the match to TRBD1 covers 10 bases. Losses at the gene ends were 2 bases for V and 6 bases for J; bases not matched to a gene: 0. This CDR3 has 13 residues. The germline CDR1 and CDR2 sequences are SGHTA and FQGTGA. CDR3 protein: CASSLGQGAEAFF. The CDR3 DNA reads TGTGCCAGCAGCTTAGGACAGGGGGCTGAAGCTTTCTTT.

This chain joins TRBV30 and TRBJ2-2, with 7 bases matching TRBD1. The V gene's germline CDR1 is GTSNPN and CDR2 SVGIG (reference sequence). The length of the CDR3 is 15 residues. The V gene end was trimmed by 1 base and the J gene end by 5 bases; junction bases not matched to a gene: 7. The CDR3 reads CAWSGRGFGTGELFF. The DNA for the CDR3 is TGTGCCTGGAGTGGCAGGGGGTTTGGGACCGGGGAGCTGTTTTTT.

This rearrangement joins TRBV4-1 to TRBJ2-4; TRBD2 aligns across 14 bases. Germline assignment: CDR1 MGHRA and CDR2 YSYEKL. V trimming: 0 bases; J trimming: 1 base; junction bases outside the gene matches: 11. The CDR3 runs to 21 residues. The CDR3 nucleotides read TGCGCCAGCAGCCAAGATGTAGGACTAGCGGGAGGAACCGGGGCCAAAAACATTCAGTACTTC. This encodes CASSQDVGLAGGTGAKNIQYF.

CDR3 DNA sequence: TGTGCCAGAGGACAGTCCTACGAGCAGTACTTC. It encodes CARGQSYEQYF. The chain joins TRBV2 to TRBJ2-7; a possible D gene is TRBD1 (6 bases). This CDR3 has 11 amino acids. Germline lookup yields CDR1 SNHLY and CDR2 FYNNEI. Trimming took off 9 bases at V and 1 base at J, with 7 bases between the two ends.

The rearrangement uses TRBV30 and TRBJ1-1, with no clear D. CDR3 size: 16 residues. Between the trimmed V and J ends, which lost 5 bases and 6 bases, there was a span of 25 bases. CDR1 GTSNPN and CDR2 SVGIG come from the germline V gene (reference sequence). The CDR3 nucleotides are TGTGCCTGGGATGGAGGATTGGAGGATTGGACTGCTGAAGCTTTCTTT. Protein product: CAWDGGLEDWTAEAFF.

The chain is built from TRBV18 and TRBJ2-2; TRBD1 matches at 9 bases. Germline V CDR1 and CDR2: KGHSH, LQKENI. The CDR3 covers 19 residues. Unmatched junction bases numbered 13, after V lost 4 bases and J lost 1 base. CDR3 amino acids: CASSLTRGTGQLNTGELFF. The DNA of the CDR3 is TGTGCCAGCTCACTCACGCGGGGGACAGGGCAGTTGAACACCGGGGAGCTGTTTTTT.

This clone was counted a single time. The chain has TRBV10-3 and TRBJ2-7; 10 bases line up with TRBD1. The CDR3 runs to 13 residues. Germline V lookup: CDR1 ENHRY, CDR2 SYGVKD. With 7 bases clipped from V and 5 bases from J, the junction kept 5 bases outside the gene matches. The CDR3 loop is CAITDRGADEQYF. The CDR3, as DNA: TGTGCCATCACGGACAGGGGGGCGGACGAGCAGTACTTC.

The V and J genes are TRBV27 and TRBJ2-3, with TRBD2 as a possible D gene (7 bases). Trimming took 9 bases from V and 4 from J, leaving 14 bases between them. Germline CDR1 is MNHEY and CDR2 is SMNVEV (reference sequence). The CDR3 runs 13 residues. CDR3 coding DNA: TGTGCCAGTAGGGGGGGGGCGGCAGATACGCAGTATTTT. It is translated as CASRGGAADTQYF.

The chain joins TRBV2 to TRBJ1-1; the match to TRBD1 covers 7 bases. The trim removed 6 bases at V and 1 base at J, leaving 5 bases unmatched. The CDR3 length is 14 residues. CDR1 SNHLY and CDR2 FYNNEI come from the germline V gene. Here the CDR3 reads CASRGQEWNTEAFF. The CDR3 nucleotides read TGTGCCAGCAGAGGACAGGAATGGAACACTGAAGCTTTCTTT.

J is TRBJ1-2 and V is TRBV7-2; 9 bases are shared with TRBD1. J gave up 5 bases and V 2 bases, and 6 bases lay outside the gene matches. The CDR3 length is 15 residues. Germline V lookup: CDR1 SGHTA, CDR2 FQGNSA. The CDR3 here is CASSLRTGVEYGYTF. CDR3 coding DNA: TGTGCCAGCAGCTTACGGACAGGGGTAGAGTATGGCTACACCTTC.

There are a few counts of this clone. The V and J genes are TRBV21-1 and TRBJ2-3; the listed D gene, TRBD1, was not tested against the DNA. TRBV21-1 is given as a pseudogene. This CDR3 is 16 amino acids long. This CDR3 is CASSKEQGVRTDTQYF. CDR3 DNA: TGTGCCAGCAGCAAAGAACAGGGGGTACGTACAGATACGCAGTATTTT.

The CDR3 DNA sequence: TGCGCCAGCAGCTTGGGGGCAGGGGGGAACTACGAGCAGTACTTC. As protein: CASSLGAGGNYEQYF. J is TRBJ2-7 and V is TRBV5-1, with D perhaps TRBD1 (7 bases). The V and J ends lost 0 bases and 3 bases respectively, with 13 bases between them. CDR3 size: 15 residues. Germline CDR1 reads SGHRS; CDR2 reads YFSETQ.

The rearrangement uses TRBV7-2 and TRBJ2-3, with 14 nucleotides matching TRBD2. The ends lost 5 bases at V and 0 bases at J; junction bases unmatched: 7. Looked up from germline, CDR1 is SGHTA and CDR2 is FQGNSA. This CDR3 has 18 residues. The CDR3: CASSPGLAGGPSTDTQYF. In DNA, the CDR3 is TGTGCCAGCAGCCCAGGACTAGCGGGGGGACCAAGCACAGATACGCAGTATTTT.